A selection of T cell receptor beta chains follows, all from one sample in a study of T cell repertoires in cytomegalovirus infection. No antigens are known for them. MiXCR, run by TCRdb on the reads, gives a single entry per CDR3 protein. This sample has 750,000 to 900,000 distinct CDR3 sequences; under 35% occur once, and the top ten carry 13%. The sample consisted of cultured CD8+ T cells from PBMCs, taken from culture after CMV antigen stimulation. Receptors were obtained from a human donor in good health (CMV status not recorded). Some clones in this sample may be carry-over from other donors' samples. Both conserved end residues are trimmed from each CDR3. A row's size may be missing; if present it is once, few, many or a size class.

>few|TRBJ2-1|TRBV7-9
ASSPRQGASRNEQF
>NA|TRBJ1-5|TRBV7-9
ASSLGSRPKK
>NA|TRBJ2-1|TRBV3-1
ASSGAGSNEQF
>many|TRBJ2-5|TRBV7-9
ATPGPGEETQY
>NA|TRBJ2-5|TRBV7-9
ASSSTSRPVETQY
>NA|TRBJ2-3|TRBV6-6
ASGPGEDTQY
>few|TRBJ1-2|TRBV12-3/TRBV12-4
ASGGTGKTRWGYGYT
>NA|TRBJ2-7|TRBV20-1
SARDRTSGSYEQY
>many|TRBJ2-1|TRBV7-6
ASSPRRSGGGDEQF
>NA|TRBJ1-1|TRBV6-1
ASSPWPVSTNTEAF
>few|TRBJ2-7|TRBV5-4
ASSLGGEITYEQY
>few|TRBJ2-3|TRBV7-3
ASSLSPDTDTQY
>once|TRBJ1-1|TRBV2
ASSDGRGKAF
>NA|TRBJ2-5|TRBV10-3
AISESEVRENQETQY
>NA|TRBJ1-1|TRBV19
ASSIYEGTEAF